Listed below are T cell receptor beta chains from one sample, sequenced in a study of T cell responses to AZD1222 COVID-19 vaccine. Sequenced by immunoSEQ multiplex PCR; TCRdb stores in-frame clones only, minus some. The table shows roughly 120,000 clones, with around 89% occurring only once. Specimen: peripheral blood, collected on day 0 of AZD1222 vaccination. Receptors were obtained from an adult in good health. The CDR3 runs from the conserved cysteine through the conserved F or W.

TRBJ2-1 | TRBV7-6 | CASSLSGGSYNEQFF
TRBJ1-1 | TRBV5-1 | CASSLKETGHTEAFF
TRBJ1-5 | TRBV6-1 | CASSEEMGRGNQPQHF
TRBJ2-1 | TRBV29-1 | CSGRGTGVFEQFF
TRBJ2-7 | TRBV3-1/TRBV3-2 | CASSQVGTGGAGQYF
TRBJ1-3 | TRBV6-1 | CASSKDRYPAGNTIYF
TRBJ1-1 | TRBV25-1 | CASSGDRGLNTEAFF
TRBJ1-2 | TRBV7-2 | CASSSLKGREDYGYTF
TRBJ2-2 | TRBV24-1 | CATRAGKPFGELFF
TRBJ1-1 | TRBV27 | CASSLSVGGNTEAFF
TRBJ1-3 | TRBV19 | CASSLGQGQSSGNTIYF
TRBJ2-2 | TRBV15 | CATRRGTGELFF
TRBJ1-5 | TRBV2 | CASYLDGNQPQHF
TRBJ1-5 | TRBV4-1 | CASSHFTGSSNQPQHF
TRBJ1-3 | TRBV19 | CASKVEGFRFGNTIYF
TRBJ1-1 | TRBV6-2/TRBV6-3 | CASSKGWTEAFF
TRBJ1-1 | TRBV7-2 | CASSLASANTEAFF